This TCR beta chain appears in the sequencing data of a study of cytomegalovirus exposure and HLA in healthy donors (dated by TCRdb to 2017 to 2019). Context from the whole study: An earlier analysis of 587 of the donors reported 250 to 300 Gb of sequence data and some 120 million unique TCR beta sequences from 150 million to 200 million T cells. Donor age, sex, ethnicity and CMV serostatus were collected together with the repertoire data. To predict cytomegalovirus infection status, the study brought together high-throughput TCR immunosequencing, statistical association of individual TCRs with disease status, and machine learning. Across approximately 400 genotyped donors of the cohort, an average of 235,054 unique TCR beta nucleotide sequences per donor were sequenced, and approximately 19% of those sequences were non-productive. The study aimed to test whether cataloging public T cell receptors could reveal signatures of past pathogen exposure. Both class I and class II loci were covered by HLA typing, at four-digit resolution. A later genetic analysis took genome-wide SNP genotypes for about 65% of the 666 donors and used that subset as a discovery cohort. To decide whether each TCR beta V gene segment behaved as functional or pseudogenic, an earlier analysis of fewer than 750 of the donors relied on high-throughput TCR beta sequencing. The genetic ancestry cluster associated with self-reported Caucasian donors included roughly four fifths of the approximately 400 genotyped donors. Typing coverage differed by locus: A, B, C, DRB1 and DQB1 were typed in roughly 629-630 donors, DQA1 in about 500, DPA1 in some 600, and DPB1 in approximately 450. An early release that covered some 630 HLA-typed donors contained approximately 300 gigabases of sequencing data and 75 million to 100 million unique TCR sequences. A later analysis re-analyzed previously published TCR beta repertoires from hundreds of donors and added high-resolution HLA genotyping to study TCR occurrence patterns. The study profiled the T cell repertoires of approximately 700 subjects by immunosequencing and related them to cytomegalovirus serostatus. In the later analysis, no new phenotypic data were used to find candidate immune exposures; instead, reliance was placed on TCR beta sequences and their occurrence across donors. Because of strong linkage in the cohort, roughly five DR-DQ haplotypes were treated as single units for association and clustering. Every discovery cohort repertoire had been produced on one sequencing platform. A separate validation cohort of 100 to 150 different subjects was used in addition to the approximately 640-subject first cohort.

The paper's findings and limits, for the study overall: It was suggested by the authors that the approach could potentially be generalized to other disease states and immunological phenotypes. Because some donors lacked HLA typing at each locus, the association tests relied only on the typed subset. A later genetic analysis associated a missense DCLRE1C variant with V-gene and J-gene trimming of TCR beta chains, and an independent cohort replicated the association. Sequencing depth was assumed to be roughly uniform across donors in the presence/absence analyses, though that assumption may not hold. According to a later analysis, most CMV-associated TCR beta chains appeared to be HLA-restricted, and the HLA associations seemed to be driven largely by CMV exposure. The study gave a list of roughly 150 TCR beta chains associated with cytomegalovirus. A further reported finding was that TCR beta sequences accurately predicted the HLA-A and HLA-B alleles for most subjects in the first cohort. Broadly in line with IMGT annotations, most TCR beta V segments showed up in productive rearrangements about 87% or about 30% of the time in an earlier analysis of about 500 of the donors. In a later genetic analysis, fewer N-insertions in productive TCRs were reported among donors in an Asian-associated ancestry cluster than the 666-donor mean. In vitro tests confirmed that a few of the cytomegalovirus-associated TCR beta chains recognize cytomegalovirus antigens. The classifier was reported to diagnose cytomegalovirus status with high specificity and sensitivity in both the original cohort and the validation cohort. In a later analysis, the rate of TCR association differed among HLA loci, with DRB1 alleles having the most associated TCRs and HLA-C alleles having the fewest. Compared with equally common non-associated chains, HLA-associated TCR beta chains in a later analysis were more clonally expanded and had lower generation probabilities. Most TCR sequences were seen in very few donors, while some public TCRs were found in many individuals. Linkage disequilibrium might explain the correlated functional status among segregating V segments, but an unknown experimental factor could not be excluded. When HLA alleles, especially DR and DQ, strongly co-occurred, attributing TCR associations to individual alleles was difficult. At a false discovery rate of 0.05, a later analysis linked fewer than 20,000 TCR beta sequences to specific HLA alleles. For the cohort, immune exposure information was limited to CMV serostatus. Because counts were too low, about 17 rarely observed V segments, including chromosome 9 orphons, were excluded from the earlier analysis of about 500 of the donors. In a later analysis, several top co-occurrence clusters were reported to appear linked to parvovirus B19, influenza, CMV and Epstein-Barr virus. Only TCR beta chains were sequenced in this cohort, and the absence of alpha or paired-chain data limited detectable features. A cluster of highly shared sequence variants was judged likely to be a technical artifact of the sequencing pipeline.

The library was made by the immunoSEQ multiplex PCR assay. For the multiplex PCR, a mixture combining 60 forward primers for TCR Vbeta segments and 13 reverse primers for TCR Jbeta segments was used. A multiplex PCR assay on genomic DNA amplified the CDR3 region of rearranged TCR beta genes. Amplified TCR beta libraries were sequenced as 87-base-pair reads on the Illumina HiSeq System. The study's processing was this. In a later analysis, some 80 million unique TCR beta chains were counted across the roughly 670 repertoires, and approximately 11 million of these chains were shared by at least two donors. To remove PCR and sequencing errors, raw reads were error-corrected and collapsed into unique sequences using a nearest-neighbor algorithm that merged closely related sequences. CDR3 sequences were aligned to IMGT reference sequences to assign V, D and J gene segments. Each retained sequence needed at least a six-nucleotide match to both a V gene segment and a J gene segment. Rearrangements were called productive when the CDR3 lacked stop codons and stayed in frame with V and J; all others were non-productive. CDR3 was defined by IMGT convention, running from the second conserved V-encoded cysteine to the conserved J-encoded phenylalanine. Sequences without an unambiguous match to a single V gene segment were excluded from the earlier analysis of about 640 of the donors. In an earlier analysis of 450 to 750 of the donors, a V segment was called functional when productive rearrangements were above 56.7%, and segregating when the standard deviation between donors exceeded 5%. A statistical classification framework was built to diagnose cytomegalovirus status from the catalog of TCR beta chain sequences. In a later analysis, V and J genes were assigned by comparing TCR nucleotide sequences against IMGT/GENE-DB human TR gene sequences. A later analysis assigned CDR3 sequences and most-parsimonious VDJ recombination scenarios with the TCRdist pipeline. In a later analysis, each TCR beta chain was defined by its CDR3 amino acid sequence together with its V-gene family, and reads without a unique V-gene family were excluded. To address suspected cross-contamination and a sequencing artifact, a later analysis removed around 590 highly shared, low-generation-probability nucleotide sequences. In a later analysis, a clonal expansion index for each public chain was calculated from normalized within-repertoire ranks of inferred template counts. Generation probabilities in a later analysis came from a VDJ recombination model fitted to out-of-frame rearrangements, and those results were checked against IGoR. Hypergeometric tests were used in a later analysis to score TCR-TCR, TCR-HLA and TCR-CMV co-occurrence, with a repertoire-size bias correction applied to the TCR pairs. In a later analysis, false discovery rates were estimated by permuting HLA or CMV assignments 20 times. A later analysis grouped co-occurring TCRs with DBSCAN, adding TCRdist sequence similarity when clustering within HLA-allele-positive subsets. Repertoires with fewer than 30,000 or more than 120,000 public chains, plus five repertoires with anomalous nucleotide sharing, were excluded from co-occurrence clustering. This immuneACCESS table, as held by TCRdb, lists in-frame sequences with V and J called but not all clones. Of the missing ones, under half trace to an unresolved V gene in checked studies; the others have no known cause. V, J and clone size were drawn from that table, and D and trimming were deduced from the DNA. This sample lists fewer than 250,000 clones; around 86% were detected once. The ten largest clones represent over 1% of the sample.

The cohort comprised 550 to 700 healthy bone marrow donors. At the time of sampling, all cohort members were nominally healthy, though unrecorded immune exposures were likely present. The donor was CMV seronegative and was included in the group of several hundred seronegative cohort members. A peripheral blood sample was provided by each donor, and peripheral blood mononuclear cells were used for TCR beta sequencing. Genomic DNA extraction from the blood cell samples was performed with the Qiagen DNeasy Blood Extraction Kit. As concerns this clone: No antigen is known for it. Per-nucleotide qualities are absent, and no much larger clonotype sits a single base away.

The sequenced sample was PBMCs. The receptor's source is a man younger than 40 in good health and CMV-seronegative.

In nucleotide form, the sequence is TGCGCCAGCAGCTTGGGACTAGCGGGAGTAACCCAAAACGAGCAGTACTTC. Its amino acids are CASSLGLAGVTQNEQYF. The chain couples TRBV5-1 to TRBJ2-7, and 12 junction bases match TRBD2. The germline V gene yields SGHRS for CDR1 and YFSETQ for CDR2. Counted from cysteine to phenylalanine, this CDR3 has 17 amino acids. Only the CDR3 portion is preserved as DNA: 51 bases, with reading frame beginning at the first base. Ends trimmed: V by 0 bases, J by 5 bases; bases unmatched to a gene: 9.